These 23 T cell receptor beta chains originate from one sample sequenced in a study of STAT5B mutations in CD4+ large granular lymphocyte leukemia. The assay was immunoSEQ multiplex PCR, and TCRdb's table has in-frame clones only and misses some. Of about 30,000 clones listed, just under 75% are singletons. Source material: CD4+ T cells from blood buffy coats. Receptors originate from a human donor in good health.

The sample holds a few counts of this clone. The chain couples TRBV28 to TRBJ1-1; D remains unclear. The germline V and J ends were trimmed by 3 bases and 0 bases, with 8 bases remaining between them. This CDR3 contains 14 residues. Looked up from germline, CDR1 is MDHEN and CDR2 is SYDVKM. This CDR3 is CASSLGRLNTEAFF. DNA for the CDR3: TGTGCCAGCAGTTTGGGCAGGCTGAACACTGAAGCTTTCTTT.

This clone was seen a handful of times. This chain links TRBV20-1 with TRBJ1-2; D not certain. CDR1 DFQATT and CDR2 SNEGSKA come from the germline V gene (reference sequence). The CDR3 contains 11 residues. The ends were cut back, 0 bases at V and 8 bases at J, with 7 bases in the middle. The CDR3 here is CSARDLDGYTF. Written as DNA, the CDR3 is TGCAGTGCTAGAGATCTTGACGGCTACACCTTC.

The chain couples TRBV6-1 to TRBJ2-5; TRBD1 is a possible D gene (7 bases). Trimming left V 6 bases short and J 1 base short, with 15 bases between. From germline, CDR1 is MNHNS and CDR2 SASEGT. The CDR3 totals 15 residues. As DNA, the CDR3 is TGTGCCAGCAGCCCCCGGAGGGACAGCCAAGAGACCCAGTACTTC. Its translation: CASSPRRDSQETQYF.

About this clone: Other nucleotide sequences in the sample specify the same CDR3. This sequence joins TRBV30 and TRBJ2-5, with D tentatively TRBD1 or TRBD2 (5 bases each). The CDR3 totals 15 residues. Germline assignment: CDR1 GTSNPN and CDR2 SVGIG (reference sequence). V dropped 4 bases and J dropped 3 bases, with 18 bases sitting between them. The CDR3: CAWNGALEVEETQYF. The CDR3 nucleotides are TGTGCCTGGAACGGGGCCCTGGAGGTGGAAGAGACCCAGTACTTC.

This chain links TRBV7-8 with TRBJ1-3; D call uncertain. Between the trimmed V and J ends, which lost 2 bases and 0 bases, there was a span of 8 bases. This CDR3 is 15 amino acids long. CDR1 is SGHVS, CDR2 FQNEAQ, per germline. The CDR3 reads CASSLNTYSGNTIYF. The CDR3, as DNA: TGTGCCAGCAGCTTAAACACCTACTCTGGAAACACCATATATTTT.

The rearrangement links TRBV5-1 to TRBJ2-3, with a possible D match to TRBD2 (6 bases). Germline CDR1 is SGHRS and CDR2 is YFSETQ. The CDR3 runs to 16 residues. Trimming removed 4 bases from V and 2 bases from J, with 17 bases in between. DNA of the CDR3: TGCGCCAGCAGCCCTACTCGGGAGAGACTCACAGATACGCAGTATTTT. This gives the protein CASSPTRERLTDTQYF.

The CDR3 protein is CASSKRTSGTTSTDTQYF. CDR3 DNA: TGTGCCAGCAGCAAGAGGACTAGCGGGACTACTAGCACAGATACGCAGTATTTT. The rearrangement joins TRBV5-6 to TRBJ2-3, with 12 bases matching TRBD2. Germline values: CDR1 SGHDT, CDR2 YYEEEE. The CDR3 runs 18 residues. V was pared by 4 bases and J by 0 bases, with 9 bases of the junction left unmatched.

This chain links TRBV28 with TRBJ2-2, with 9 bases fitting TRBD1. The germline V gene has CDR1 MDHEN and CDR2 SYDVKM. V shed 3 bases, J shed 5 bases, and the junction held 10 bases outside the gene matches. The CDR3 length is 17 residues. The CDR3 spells CASSFFPGQGETGELFF. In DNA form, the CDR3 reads TGTGCCAGCAGTTTTTTTCCGGGACAGGGAGAGACCGGGGAGCTGTTTTTT.

The CDR3 DNA reads as TGTGCCAGCAGCTTAGGACAGGACAATCAGCCCCAGCATTTT. Amino acids: CASSLGQDNQPQHF. The V call is TRBV7-9, the J call TRBJ1-5; D might be TRBD1 (6 bases). The V gene's germline CDR1 is SEHNR and CDR2 FQNEAQ (reference sequence). This CDR3 comprises 14 residues. V lost 1 base to trimming and J lost 3 bases, with 7 bases between them.

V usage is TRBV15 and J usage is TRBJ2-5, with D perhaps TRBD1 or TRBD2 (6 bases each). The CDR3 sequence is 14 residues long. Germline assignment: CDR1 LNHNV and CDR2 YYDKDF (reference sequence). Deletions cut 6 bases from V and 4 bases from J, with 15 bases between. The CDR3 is CATSRRGLAETQYF. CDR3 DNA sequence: TGTGCCACCAGTCGACGGGGGCTAGCAGAGACCCAGTACTTC.

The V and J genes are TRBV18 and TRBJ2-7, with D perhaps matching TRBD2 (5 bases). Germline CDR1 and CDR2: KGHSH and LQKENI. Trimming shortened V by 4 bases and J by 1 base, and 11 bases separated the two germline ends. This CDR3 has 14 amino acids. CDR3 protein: CASSLSSGSYEQYV. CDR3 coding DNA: TGTGCCAGCTCACTGTCTTCGGGGTCCTACGAGCAGTACGTC.

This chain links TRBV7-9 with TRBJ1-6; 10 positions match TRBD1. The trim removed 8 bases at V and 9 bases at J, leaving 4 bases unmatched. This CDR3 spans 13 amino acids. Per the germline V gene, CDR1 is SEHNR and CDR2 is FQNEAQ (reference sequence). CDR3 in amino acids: CASAGTGVSPLHF. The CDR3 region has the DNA TGTGCCAGCGCGGGGACAGGGGTTTCACCCCTCCACTTT. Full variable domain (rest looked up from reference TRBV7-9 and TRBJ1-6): DTGVSQNPRHKITKRGQNVTFRCDPISEHNRLYWYRQTLGQGPEFLTYFQNEAQLEKSRLLSDRFSAERPKGSFSTLEIQRTEQGDSAMYLCASAGTGVSPLHFGNGTRLTVT.

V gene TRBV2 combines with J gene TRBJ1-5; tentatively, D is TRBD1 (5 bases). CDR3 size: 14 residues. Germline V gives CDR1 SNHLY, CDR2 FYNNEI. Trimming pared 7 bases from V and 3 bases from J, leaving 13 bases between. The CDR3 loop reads CASNRLGPNQPQHF. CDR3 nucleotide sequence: TGTGCCAGCAACAGACTGGGGCCCAATCAGCCCCAGCATTTT.

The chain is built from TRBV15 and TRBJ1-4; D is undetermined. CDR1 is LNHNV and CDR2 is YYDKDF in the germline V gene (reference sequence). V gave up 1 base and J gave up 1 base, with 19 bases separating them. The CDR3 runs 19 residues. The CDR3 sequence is CATSRGSFEGWKTNEKLFF. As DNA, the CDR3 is TGTGCCACCAGCAGAGGGAGTTTCGAAGGATGGAAAACTAATGAAAAACTGTTTTTT.

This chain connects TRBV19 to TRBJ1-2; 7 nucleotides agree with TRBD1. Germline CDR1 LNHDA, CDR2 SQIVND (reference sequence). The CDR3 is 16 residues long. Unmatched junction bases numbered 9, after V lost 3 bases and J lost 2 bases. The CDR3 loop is CASSIPPRTGNYGYTF. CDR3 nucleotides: TGTGCCAGTAGTATCCCCCCCCGGACAGGAAACTATGGCTACACCTTC.

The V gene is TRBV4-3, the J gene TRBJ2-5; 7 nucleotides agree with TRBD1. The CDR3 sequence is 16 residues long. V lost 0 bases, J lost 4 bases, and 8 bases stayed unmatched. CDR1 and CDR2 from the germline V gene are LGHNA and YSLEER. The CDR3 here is CASSQETPTGTETQYF. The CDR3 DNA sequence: TGCGCCAGCAGCCAAGAAACACCGACAGGGACAGAGACCCAGTACTTC.

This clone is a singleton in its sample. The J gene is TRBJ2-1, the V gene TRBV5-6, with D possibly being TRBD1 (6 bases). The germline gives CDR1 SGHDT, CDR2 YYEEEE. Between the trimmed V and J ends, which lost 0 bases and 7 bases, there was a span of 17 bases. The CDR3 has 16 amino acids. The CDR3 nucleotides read TGTGCCAGCAGCTTGGTGGGGGACACACGAAGGAATGAGCAGTTCTTC. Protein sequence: CASSLVGDTRRNEQFF.

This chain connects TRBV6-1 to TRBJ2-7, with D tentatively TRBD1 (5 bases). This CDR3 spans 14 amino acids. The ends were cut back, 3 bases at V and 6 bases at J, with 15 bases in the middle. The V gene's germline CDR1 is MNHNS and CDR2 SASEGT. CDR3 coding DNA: TGTGCCAGCAGTGACAGGGTCAACCCCCGCGAGCAGTACGTC. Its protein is CASSDRVNPREQYV.

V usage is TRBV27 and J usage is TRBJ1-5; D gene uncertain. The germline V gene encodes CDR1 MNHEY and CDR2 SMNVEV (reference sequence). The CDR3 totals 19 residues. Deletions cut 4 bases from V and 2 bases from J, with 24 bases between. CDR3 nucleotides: TGTGCCAGCAGTTCAAGGGTGGCCTTTTTGGAGGAGGGCAATCAGCCCCAGCATTTT. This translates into CASSSRVAFLEEGNQPQHF.

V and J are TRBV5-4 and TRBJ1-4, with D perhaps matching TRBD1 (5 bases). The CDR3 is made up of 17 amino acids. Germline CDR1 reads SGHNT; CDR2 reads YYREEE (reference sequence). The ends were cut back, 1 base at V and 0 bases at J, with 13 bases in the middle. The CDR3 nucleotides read TGTGCCAGCAGCTTGAGGGACGGAGGATCAACTAATGAAAAACTGTTTTTT. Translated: CASSLRDGGSTNEKLFF.

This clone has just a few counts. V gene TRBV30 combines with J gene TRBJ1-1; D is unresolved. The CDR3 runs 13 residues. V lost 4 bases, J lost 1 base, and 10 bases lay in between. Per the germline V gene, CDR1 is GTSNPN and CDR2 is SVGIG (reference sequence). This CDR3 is CAWTNWRNTEAFF. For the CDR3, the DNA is TGTGCCTGGACGAACTGGAGGAACACTGAAGCTTTCTTT.

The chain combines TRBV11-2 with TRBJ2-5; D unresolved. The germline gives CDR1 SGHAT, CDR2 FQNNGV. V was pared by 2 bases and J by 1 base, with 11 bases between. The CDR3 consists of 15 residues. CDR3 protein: CASSLILGSQETQYF. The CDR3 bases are TGTGCCAGCAGCTTAATTCTCGGTTCCCAAGAGACCCAGTACTTC.

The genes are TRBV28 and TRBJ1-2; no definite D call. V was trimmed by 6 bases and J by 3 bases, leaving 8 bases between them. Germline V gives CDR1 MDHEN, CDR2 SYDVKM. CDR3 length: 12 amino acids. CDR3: CASSPQYYGYTF. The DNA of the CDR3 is TGTGCCAGCAGCCCACAGTACTATGGCTACACCTTC.